The clone carrying this T cell receptor beta chain has only a few counts. The data originate from a study of tumor-infiltrating lymphocytes in localized non-small cell lung cancer. Study-level information: Some samples were collected after neoadjuvant chemotherapy; smokers, never-smokers and several histologies were included.

Here immunoSEQ multiplex PCR was the method, and the copy in TCRdb shows in-frame clones only, minus some. This sample has about 7,500 clones, with 63% found just once. The V and J ends lost 7 bases and 5 bases, in that order; junction bases with no gene match: 9. The CDR3 sequence is 14 residues long. Germline CDR1 SNHLY, CDR2 FYNNEI. The rearrangement uses TRBV2 and TRBJ2-3; 7 nucleotides align to TRBD2. This TCR came from a human donor with non-small cell lung cancer. What was sequenced was uninvolved lung tissue not adjacent to the tumor. For the CDR3, the DNA is TGTGCCAGCACGGTTCGGCTAGCGGTAGATACGCAGTATTTT. The encoded protein is CASTVRLAVDTQYF.